This is a list of T cell receptor beta chains from one sample in a study of glioma-infiltrating T cells. TCRdb re-called the multiplex PCR reads through MiXCR, storing one row per CDR3 protein. The table records fewer than 500,000 distinct CDR3 sequences, 41% of them present only once. Sequencing was done on a sample of glioma tissue, nonneoplastic brain tissue, or PBMCs (not recorded which). The receptors were gathered from a human donor with low-grade glioma or glioblastoma, undergoing nonglioma brain surgery, or in good health (not recorded which). Each CDR3 is given without its conserved first and last residue.

TRBJ2-7	TRBV4-1	ASSHSEGKSYEQY
TRBJ2-1	TRBV28	ASSLPPRQPSYNEQF
TRBJ2-4	TRBV20-1	SASRANAGNIQY
TRBJ2-2	TRBV20-1	SATTGLTGELF
TRBJ2-7	TRBV11-2	ASRTWNSYEQY
TRBJ2-2	TRBV27	ASSFSGLLAGGPGELF
TRBJ2-7	TRBV29-1	SAKTRPSYEQY
TRBJ2-1	TRBV29-1	SVSQGNEQF
TRBJ2-1	TRBV20-1	SARAGVYNEQF
TRBJ1-1	TRBV6-1	ASSLGSVASGNTEAF
TRBJ2-3	TRBV20-1	SARRVDTQY
TRBJ2-7	TRBV20-1	SAPVQGGRDEQY
TRBJ1-2	TRBV27	ASRGRTGGDYGYT
TRBJ2-7	TRBV28	ASSFRRESTYKQY